This T cell receptor beta chain was recovered during a study of OX40 agonist ivuxolimab in advanced cancers. Germline V gene lookup returns CDR1 MDHEN and CDR2 SYDVKM. V shed 7 bases and J 6 bases; nucleotides not matched to a gene: 4. The CDR3 spans 15 residues. Here immunoSEQ multiplex PCR was the method, and the copy in TCRdb shows in-frame clones only, minus some. Seen here are nearly 110,000 clones, roughly 90% observed once, and the top ten hold approximately 1.3%. The gene calls are TRBV28 and TRBJ2-2; 14 positions match TRBD2. The sample consisted of CD4+ or CD8+ T cells sorted from blood, taken in a trial of the OX40 agonist ivuxolimab. This clonotype was obtained from an adult with an advanced solid tumor such as melanoma, head and neck, liver or kidney cancer. This CDR3 is CASTGLAGGAGELFF. The CDR3 nucleotides are TGTGCCAGCACTGGACTAGCGGGAGGCGCCGGGGAGCTGTTTTTT.